This passage covers 23 T cell receptor beta chains from one sample sequenced in a study of T cells in Graves' hyperthyroidism and ophthalmopathy. The CDR3 regions of TCR beta were amplified from RNA transcripts. The HTBI set primed first-round TCR CDR3 RT-PCR. In TCRdb, the multiplex PCR reads were re-called with MiXCR into one record per CDR3 protein. This sample has 250,000 to 350,000 distinct CDR3 sequences, with around a sixth found just once. Material: blood. The receptor set was obtained from a man aged 25 to 45 with Graves' hyperthyroidism.

A remark on this clonotype: The junction shows a germline mismatch at one end, possibly a read error. This chain joins TRBV11-3 and TRBJ2-7; the match to TRBD2 covers 8 bases. Germline V gene lookup returns CDR1 SGHNT and CDR2 YENEEA. The CDR3 totals 16 residues. The CDR3 region is CASSQASGRTAYEQYF. The CDR3 bases are TGCGCCAGCAGCCAGGCTAGCGGGCGTACAGCCTACGAGCAGTACTTC.

At least ten counts were recorded for this clonotype. This rearrangement joins TRBV20-1 to TRBJ2-5, with 7 positions matching TRBD2. CDR1 is DFQATT and CDR2 is SNEGSKA in the germline V gene (reference sequence). This CDR3 comprises 16 residues. The V and J ends lost 5 bases and 2 bases, in that order; junction bases with no gene match: 14. The CDR3 loop reads CSAPAHQSGKQETQYF. DNA for the CDR3: TGCAGTGCTCCTGCGCATCAGAGCGGGAAGCAAGAGACCCAGTACTTC.

This clonotype was seen at least ten times. This sequence joins TRBV12-3 or TRBV12-4 and TRBJ2-2; D not resolved. The CDR3 contains 14 residues. V was cut by 5 bases and J by 9 bases, with 16 bases left in between. CDR3 amino acids: CASSPPRPARELFF. The CDR3 DNA follows: TGTGCCAGCAGTCCACCACGCCCCGCCCGGGAGCTGTTTTTT.

A few counts support this clonotype. The rearrangement joins TRBV19 to TRBJ1-1; no firm D call. V lost 8 bases and J 1 base, leaving 14 bases between the germline ends. This CDR3 has 14 amino acids. Germline CDR1 LNHDA, CDR2 SQIVND (reference sequence). The CDR3 DNA sequence: TGTGCCAGTGACTGGCGGGGTGGGAACACTGAAGCTTTCTTT. Amino acid sequence: CASDWRGGNTEAFF.

The chain has TRBV3-1 and TRBJ2-1; 12 bases match TRBD1. The germline CDR1 and CDR2 sequences are LGHDT and YNNKEL (reference sequence). V gave up 5 bases and J gave up 3 bases; unmatched junction bases: 14. This CDR3 comprises 19 residues. Here the CDR3 reads CASSLGTGGLTNDYNEQFF. CDR3 sequence (DNA): TGTGCCAGCAGCTTGGGGACAGGGGGCTTGACCAATGACTACAATGAGCAGTTCTTC.

This clonotype was detected many times. V usage is TRBV30 and J usage is TRBJ1-2, with 8 positions matching TRBD1. Germline CDR1 GTSNPN, CDR2 SVGIG (reference sequence). The length of the CDR3 is 13 residues. J gave up 8 bases and V 3 bases, and 8 bases lay outside the gene matches. The CDR3 DNA is TGTGCCTGGAGCCCCGGACAGGGTCTGGGCTACACCTTC. This sequence encodes CAWSPGQGLGYTF.

The table lists this clonotype with many counts. A read error may account for a junction end that differs from germline. The chain joins TRBV2 to TRBJ1-5; 7 positions match TRBD1. CDR1 and CDR2 from the germline V gene are SNHLY and FYNNEI. This CDR3 contains 14 residues. The DNA for the CDR3 is TGTGCCGGCAGGGGGGGGGGAAGCAATCAGCCCCAGCATTTT. It yields the protein CAGRGGGSNQPQHF.

This clonotype was found a few times. The chain joins TRBV5-1 to TRBJ2-5, with a weak D call TRBD2 (7 bases). The germline gives CDR1 SGHRS, CDR2 YFSETQ. This CDR3 is 15 amino acids long. V was trimmed by 3 bases and J by 1 base, leaving 13 bases between them. The CDR3 coding sequence is TGCGCCAGCAGCTGGGGGGGGCAGGTCCAAGAGACCCAGTACTTC. This codes for CASSWGGQVQETQYF.

This clonotype was seen many times. The chain carries TRBV28 and TRBJ2-2, with a tentative D call TRBD2 (5 bases). The CDR3 runs to 13 residues. With 10 bases removed from V and 2 bases from J, the gap between germline ends came to 11 bases. Germline loops: CDR1 MDHEN, CDR2 SYDVKM. The CDR3 coding sequence is TGTGCCATCTCGAGGGTTAACACCGGGGAGCTGTTTTTT. Translation gives CAISRVNTGELFF.

This clonotype was counted only a few times. The rearrangement links TRBV11-2 to TRBJ2-3, with D perhaps matching TRBD1 or TRBD2 (5 bases each). V lost 2 bases and J lost 5, with 14 bases in between. The CDR3 loop spans 15 amino acids. CDR1 SGHAT and CDR2 FQNNGV come from the germline V gene. CDR3 in DNA: TGTGCCAGCAGCTTAACGGGACCCGCCGTAGATACGCAGTATTTT. Translated, it gives CASSLTGPAVDTQYF. Looking up the rest from reference TRBV11-2 and TRBJ2-3 gives the full variable domain: EAGVAQSPRYKIIEKRQSVAFWCNPISGHATLYWYQQILGQGPKLLIQFQNNGVVDDSQLPKDRFSAERLKGVDSTLKIQPAKLEDSAVYLCASSLTGPAVDTQYFGPGTRLTVL.

The table lists this clonotype with many counts. The chain joins TRBV2 to TRBJ1-5; TRBD1 matches 8 bases. Germline CDR1 reads SNHLY; CDR2 reads FYNNEI. J was trimmed by 0 bases and V by 4 bases; bases with no gene match: 5. The CDR3 totals 16 residues. CDR3 in DNA: TGTGCCAGCAGTGCGGGACAGGCATATAGCAATCAGCCCCAGCATTTT. It specifies CASSAGQAYSNQPQHF.

V gene TRBV12-3 or TRBV12-4 combines with J gene TRBJ2-7; the D is unclear. V lost 1 base to trimming and J lost 5 bases, with 6 bases between them. The CDR3 is 12 residues long. CDR3 DNA: TGTGCCAGCAGTTTAGAATTTCACGAGCAGTACTTC. Amino acids: CASSLEFHEQYF.

CDR3 in amino acids: CASNHETSQETQYF. Here the CDR3 DNA reads TGTGCCAGCAATCATGAGACAAGCCAAGAGACCCAGTACTTC. V is TRBV5-6 and J is TRBJ2-5; D remains unclear. This CDR3 has 14 amino acids. Between the trimmed V and J ends, which lost 6 bases and 1 base, there was a span of 13 bases. The germline V gene has CDR1 SGHDT and CDR2 YYEEEE.

There are many counts of this clonotype. V is TRBV12-3 or TRBV12-4 and J is TRBJ2-2; the D gene is possibly TRBD1 (5 bases). V lost 4 bases and J 4 bases, leaving 10 bases between the germline ends. CDR3 size: 14 residues. DNA for the CDR3: TGTGCCAGCAGTTACGACAGCCGCACCGGGGAGCTGTTTTTT. This sequence encodes CASSYDSRTGELFF.

This clonotype was observed at least ten times. The chain carries TRBV9 and TRBJ2-3; tentative D call: TRBD2 (6 bases). V gave up 0 bases and J gave up 3 bases, with 11 bases separating them. Germline CDR1 and CDR2: SGDLS and YYNGEE. The CDR3 is 15 residues long. CDR3 sequence: CASSVGREWTDTQYF. The CDR3 nucleotides are TGTGCCAGCAGCGTAGGTCGGGAGTGGACAGATACGCAGTATTTT.

This clonotype came up many times. The chain has TRBV6-1 and TRBJ2-1; TRBD1 matches at 8 bases. V shed 6 bases and J 4 bases; nucleotides not matched to a gene: 11. Per the germline V gene, CDR1 is MNHNS and CDR2 is SASEGT. This CDR3 is 16 amino acids long. The CDR3 sequence: CASRQSQGGLYNEQFF. The CDR3 DNA reads as TGTGCCAGCAGGCAATCACAGGGGGGTCTATACAATGAGCAGTTCTTC.

This clonotype was observed many times. This chain connects TRBV12-3 or TRBV12-4 to TRBJ2-3; TRBD2 matches 14 bases. The V and J ends lost 6 bases and 4 bases, in that order; junction bases with no gene match: 6. The CDR3 runs to 16 residues. The chain's CDR3 is CASREGLAGDPDTQYF. The CDR3 nucleotides read TGTGCCAGCAGGGAGGGACTAGCGGGAGATCCAGATACGCAGTATTTT.

This clonotype occurred a few times. J is TRBJ2-6 and V is TRBV11-3, with 7 bases identical to TRBD1. This CDR3 has 14 residues. CDR1 is SGHNT and CDR2 is YENEEA in the germline V gene. Trimming took 1 base from V and 11 from J; bases not matched to a gene: 5. CDR3 bases: TGTGCCAGCAGCTTAGTTGGGACAGCCGACGTCCTGACTTTC. Encoded protein: CASSLVGTADVLTF.

This clonotype was found a few times. DNA for the CDR3: TGTGCCAGCAGTTTTCGAGACAGGGACTACGAGCAGTACTTC. It translates to CASSFRDRDYEQYF. The chain recombines TRBV12-3 or TRBV12-4 with TRBJ2-7; TRBD1 aligns across 7 bases. V shed 3 bases, J shed 3 bases, and the junction held 5 bases outside the gene matches. This CDR3 spans 14 amino acids.

For this clonotype: A much larger clone differs from this one at a single base, so this may be a read error. The rearrangement joins TRBV7-9 to TRBJ2-1, with 11 bases that match TRBD2. CDR1 and CDR2 from the germline V gene are SEHNR and FQNEAQ (reference sequence). V lost 2 bases to trimming and J lost 10 bases; unmatched junction nucleotides: 13. The CDR3 sequence is 17 residues long. This CDR3 reads CASSLPTVLAGADEQFF. CDR3 coding DNA: TGTGCCAGCAGCTTACCCACGGTACTAGCGGGAGCTGACGAGCAGTTCTTC.

The gene calls are TRBV11-2 and TRBJ1-3, with 8 bases lining up with TRBD1. The germline V gene encodes CDR1 SGHAT and CDR2 FQNNGV. This CDR3 has 15 amino acids. V was clipped by 5 bases and J by 4 bases; unmatched bases: 7. CDR3 in amino acids: CASSQDRVSGNTIYF. CDR3 nucleotides: TGTGCCAGCAGCCAGGACAGGGTGTCGGGAAACACCATATATTTT.

This chain uses TRBV4-1 with TRBJ2-2; D gene ambiguous. Trimming removed 1 base at V and 0 bases at J, with 27 bases between. Germline CDR1 and CDR2: MGHRA and YSYEKL. The CDR3 is 22 amino acids. Here the CDR3 reads CASSQGITRSVSAYANTGELFF. As DNA, the CDR3 is TGCGCCAGCAGCCAAGGGATAACGAGGAGTGTGTCAGCCTACGCGAACACCGGGGAGCTGTTTTTT.

Regarding this clonotype: Possible read error: a much larger clone is one base away. The V and J genes are TRBV2 and TRBJ1-6; 7 nucleotides agree with TRBD1. Germline V lookup: CDR1 SNHLY, CDR2 FYNNEI. CDR3 length: 14 residues. CDR3 nucleotides: TGTGCCAGCCCCAGGGGGGGGTCGGATTCACCCCCCCACTTT. Its translation is CASPRGGSDSPPHF.